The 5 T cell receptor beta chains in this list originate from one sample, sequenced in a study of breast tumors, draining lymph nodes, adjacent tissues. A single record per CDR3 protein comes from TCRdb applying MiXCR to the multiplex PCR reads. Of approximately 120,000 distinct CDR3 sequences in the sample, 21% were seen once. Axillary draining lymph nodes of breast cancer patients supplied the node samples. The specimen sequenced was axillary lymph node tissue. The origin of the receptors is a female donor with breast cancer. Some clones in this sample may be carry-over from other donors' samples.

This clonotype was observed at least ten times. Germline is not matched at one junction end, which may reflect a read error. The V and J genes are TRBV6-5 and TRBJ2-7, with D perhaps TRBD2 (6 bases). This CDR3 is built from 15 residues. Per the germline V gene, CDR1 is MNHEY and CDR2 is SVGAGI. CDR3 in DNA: TGTGCCAGCAGTGACTCAGCGGGTGCGACCTACGAGCAGTACTTC. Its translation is CASSDSAGATYEQYF.

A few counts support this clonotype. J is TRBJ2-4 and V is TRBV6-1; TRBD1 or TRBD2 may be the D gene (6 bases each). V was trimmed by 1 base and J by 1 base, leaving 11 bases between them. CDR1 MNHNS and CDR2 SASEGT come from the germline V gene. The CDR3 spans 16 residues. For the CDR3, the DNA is TGTGCCAGCAGTGAAGAGGGGGGTAGTGCCAAAAACATTCAGTACTTC. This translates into CASSEEGGSAKNIQYF.

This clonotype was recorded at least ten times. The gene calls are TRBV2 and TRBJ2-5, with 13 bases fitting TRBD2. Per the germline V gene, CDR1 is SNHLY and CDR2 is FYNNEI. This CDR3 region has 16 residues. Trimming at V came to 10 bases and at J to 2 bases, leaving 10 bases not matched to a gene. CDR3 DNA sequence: TGTGCCACCACCGGACTAGCGGGAGACAATCAAGAGACCCAGTACTTC. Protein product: CATTGLAGDNQETQYF.

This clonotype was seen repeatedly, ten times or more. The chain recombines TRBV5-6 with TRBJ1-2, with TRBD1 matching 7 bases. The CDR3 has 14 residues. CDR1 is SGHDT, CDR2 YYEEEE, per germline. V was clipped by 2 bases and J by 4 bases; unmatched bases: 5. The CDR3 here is CASSLDGDSYGYTF. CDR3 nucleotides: TGTGCCAGCAGCTTAGACGGGGACAGCTATGGCTACACCTTC.

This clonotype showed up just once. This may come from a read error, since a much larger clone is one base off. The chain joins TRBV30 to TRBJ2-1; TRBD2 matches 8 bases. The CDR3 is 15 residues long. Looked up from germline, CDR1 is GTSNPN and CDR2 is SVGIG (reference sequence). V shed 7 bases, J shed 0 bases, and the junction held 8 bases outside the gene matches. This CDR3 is CASGLVGTSYNEQFF. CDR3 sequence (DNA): TGTGCCTCGGGACTAGTGGGAACCTCCTACAATGAGCAGTTCTTC.